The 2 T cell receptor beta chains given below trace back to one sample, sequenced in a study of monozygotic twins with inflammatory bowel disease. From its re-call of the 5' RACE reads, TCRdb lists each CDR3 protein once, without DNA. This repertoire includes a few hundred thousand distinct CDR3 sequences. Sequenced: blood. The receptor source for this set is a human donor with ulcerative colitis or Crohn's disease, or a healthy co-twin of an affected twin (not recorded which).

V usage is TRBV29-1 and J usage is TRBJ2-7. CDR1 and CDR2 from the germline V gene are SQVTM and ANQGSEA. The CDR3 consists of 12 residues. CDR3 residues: CSVVRDTYEQYF.

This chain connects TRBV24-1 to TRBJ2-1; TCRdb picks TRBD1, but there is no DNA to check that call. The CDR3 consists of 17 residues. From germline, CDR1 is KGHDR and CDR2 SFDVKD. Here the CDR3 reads CATSDSGQLSSYNEQFF.